The 5 T cell receptor beta chains below come from one sample, sequenced in a study of regulatory T cells in long-lasting Graves disease listed by TCRdb under 2021. Receptors were amplified or captured by multiplex PCR. Sequencing instrument: Illumina HiSeq 4000. iRepertoire HTBI primers and Arm-PCR amplification of CDR3 regions were used to construct TCR beta libraries. TCRdb reanalyzed the raw reads on its own, using fastp at Q25 for trimming and MiXCR for clone calling, and kept in-frame beta chains. Each CDR3 protein appears once, grouped with its most common genes and DNA. The sample records 350,000 to 500,000 distinct CDR3 sequences, 14% of which are singletons. The biggest ten clones account for roughly a sixth of the sample. According to the study, the label for this sample's time point signals: newly diagnosed GD, antithyroid drugs for less than 3 months. For both TCR sequencing and RNA sequencing, RNA was extracted from PBMCs in TRIzol.

These data were also filed under a second study, of T cells in Graves' hyperthyroidism and ophthalmopathy.

Sample: peripheral blood mononuclear cells (PBMCs), taken at new diagnosis, from a patient treated with antithyroid drugs. The source of these receptors is a woman between 50 and 59 years old with Graves disease. Donor details come from another sample of the same person, matched by shared clones.

At least ten counts were recorded for this clonotype. The rearrangement links TRBV29-1 to TRBJ2-1, with D maybe TRBD2 (6 bases). The germline gives CDR1 SQVTM, CDR2 ANQGSEA. This CDR3 is built from 10 residues. V was shortened by 3 bases and J by 12 bases, with 9 bases between the two germline ends. Here the CDR3 reads CSVEVGGQFF. The CDR3 DNA reads as TGCAGCGTTGAGGTGGGAGGGCAGTTCTTC.

This clonotype was counted only a few times. The chain combines TRBV30 with TRBJ1-5; D may be TRBD1 (5 bases). This CDR3 is built from 12 residues. Per the germline V gene, CDR1 is GTSNPN and CDR2 is SVGIG (reference sequence). V was shortened by 4 bases and J by 6 bases, with 10 bases between the two germline ends. CDR3 sequence reads: CAWKGPGQPQHF. CDR3 DNA: TGTGCCTGGAAGGGGCCGGGTCAGCCCCAGCATTTT.

This clonotype was recorded many times. V and J are TRBV2 and TRBJ1-5; 9 bases match TRBD1. Germline V gene data show CDR1 as SNHLY and CDR2 as FYNNEI. The V gene end was trimmed by 6 bases and the J gene end by 3 bases; junction bases not matched to a gene: 9. The CDR3 covers 16 residues. This chain's CDR3 is CASSQQGAGANQPQHF. Written as DNA, the CDR3 is TGTGCCAGCAGCCAACAGGGGGCTGGTGCCAATCAGCCCCAGCATTTT.

The chain couples TRBV9 to TRBJ2-2; TRBD1 agrees at 9 bases. V shed 5 bases, J shed 6 bases, and the junction held 14 bases outside the gene matches. Germline CDR1 and CDR2: SGDLS and YYNGEE. The CDR3 spans 17 residues. The CDR3 loop is CASSGGRQGDIAGELFF. Written as DNA, the CDR3 is TGTGCCAGCAGTGGAGGTAGACAGGGGGATATTGCCGGGGAGCTGTTTTTT. The entire variable domain, with the rest obtained from reference TRBV9 and TRBJ2-2, is as follows: DSGVTQTPKHLITATGQRVTLRCSPRSGDLSVYWYQQSLDQGLQFLIQYYNGEERAKGNILERFSAQQFPDLHSELNLSSLELGDSALYFCASSGGRQGDIAGELFFGEGSRLTVL.

This clonotype was counted ten times or more. The chain links TRBV12-5 to TRBJ2-1; D is ambiguous. This CDR3 is built from 18 residues. Germline V gives CDR1 LGHNT, CDR2 FRNRAP. The ends were cut back, 0 bases at V and 7 bases at J, with 22 bases in the middle. The CDR3 protein is CASGLVLTSGPPFNEQFF. The CDR3 region has the DNA TGTGCTAGTGGTTTGGTACTGACCTCGGGCCCTCCCTTTAATGAGCAGTTCTTC.